Following are 6 T cell receptor beta chains from one sample sequenced in a study of blood T cell repertoires in COVID-19. Clones were read by immunoSEQ multiplex PCR, and TCRdb kept only the in-frame ones, dropping some. The sample shows 300,000 to 350,000 clones, about 90% of them seen only once. Specimen: PBMCs or T cells enriched from blood (not recorded which). These receptors all stem from a woman in her 30s who had recovered from COVID-19.

This chain connects TRBV14 to TRBJ1-1; TRBD1 might be the D (5 bases). The germline V gene encodes CDR1 SGHDN and CDR2 FVKESK. This CDR3 spans 13 amino acids. V was clipped by 0 bases and J by 10 bases, with 12 bases between them. Here the CDR3 DNA reads TGTGCCAGCAGCCAAGATAGGGGCGTGGCAGCTTTCTTT. Its translation is CASSQDRGVAAFF.

V is TRBV4-3 and J is TRBJ2-3, with D unclear. CDR3 length: 15 amino acids. Germline V gene lookup returns CDR1 LGHNA and CDR2 YSLEER. V gave up 0 bases and J gave up 2 bases, with 9 bases separating them. CDR3 amino acids: CASSQEHMHTDTQYF. For the CDR3, the DNA is TGCGCCAGCAGCCAAGAACACATGCACACAGATACGCAGTATTTT.

The chain uses TRBV12-3 or TRBV12-4 and TRBJ2-7; D call uncertain. V lost 2 bases, J lost 3 bases, and 5 bases lay in between. The CDR3 is made up of 12 amino acids. CDR3 loop: CASSLSLYEQYF. The CDR3 DNA reads TGTGCCAGCAGTTTATCCCTCTACGAGCAGTACTTC.

This clone was seen repeatedly, ten times or more. The rearrangement uses TRBV28 and TRBJ2-7; 13 bases line up with TRBD2. Germline V lookup: CDR1 MDHEN, CDR2 SYDVKM. This CDR3 has 19 amino acids. V lost 6 bases, J lost 0 bases, and 14 bases stayed unmatched. CDR3 protein: CASSLDRTSGGRGSYEQYF. DNA of the CDR3: TGTGCCAGCAGCCTTGACCGGACTAGCGGGGGCCGAGGCTCCTACGAGCAGTACTTC.

The V gene is TRBV28, the J gene TRBJ2-5; maybe TRBD1 (6 bases). The V end was cut by 8 bases, the J end by 7 bases, with 20 bases between. CDR3 length: 14 amino acids. Germline values: CDR1 MDHEN, CDR2 SYDVKM. The CDR3 nucleotides are TGTGCCAGCTTCCCCGGCCAGGGGAAACCGACCCAGTACTTC. It translates to CASFPGQGKPTQYF.

The CDR3 reads CAISEPQKAYEQYF. CDR3 sequence (DNA): TGTGCCATCAGTGAGCCACAGAAAGCCTACGAGCAGTACTTC. The V call is TRBV10-3, the J call TRBJ2-7, with D uncertain. CDR3 length: 14 amino acids. Trimming took 2 bases from V and 2 from J, leaving 10 bases between them. Germline CDR1 ENHRY, CDR2 SYGVKD.